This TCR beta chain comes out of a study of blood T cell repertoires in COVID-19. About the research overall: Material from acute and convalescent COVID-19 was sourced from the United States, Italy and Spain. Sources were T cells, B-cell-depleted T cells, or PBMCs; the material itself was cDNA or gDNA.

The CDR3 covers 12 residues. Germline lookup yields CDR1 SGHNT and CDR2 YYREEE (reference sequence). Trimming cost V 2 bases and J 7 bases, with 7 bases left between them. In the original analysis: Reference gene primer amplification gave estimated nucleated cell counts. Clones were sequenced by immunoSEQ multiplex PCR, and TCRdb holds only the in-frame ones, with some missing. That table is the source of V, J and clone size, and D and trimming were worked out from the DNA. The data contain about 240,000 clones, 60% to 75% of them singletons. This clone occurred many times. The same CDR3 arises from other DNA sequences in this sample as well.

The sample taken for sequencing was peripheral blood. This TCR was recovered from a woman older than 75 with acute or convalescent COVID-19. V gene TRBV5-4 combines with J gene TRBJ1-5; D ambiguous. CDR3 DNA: TGTGCCAGCAGCTTACCAGGACAGCCCCAGCATTTT. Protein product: CASSLPGQPQHF.